This TCR beta chain was captured in a study of T cell responses to AZD1222 COVID-19 vaccine. Study-level results: Spike-wide coverage was observed for vaccine-associated CD4 TCRs, with dominant responses at 160-218 and 743-854. The reported proportion of spike-specific TCRs targeting unmutated variant regions was nearly half. Sampling captured repertoires only after the peak T cell response.

Produced via immunoSEQ multiplex PCR; TCRdb's table is partial and in-frame only. The sample consists of roughly 190,000 clones, approximately 94% of them appearing once. The V and J ends lost 4 bases and 6 bases, in that order; junction bases with no gene match: 6. CDR1 SEHNR and CDR2 FQNEAQ come from the germline V gene (reference sequence). This CDR3 contains 16 residues. About this clone: What it recognizes is unknown.

The genes are TRBV7-9 and TRBJ2-1; 13 bases map to TRBD2. The source material was peripheral blood, sampled 28 days after the second dose of the MenACWY control vaccine. This clonotype was sampled from an adult who received the MenACWY meningococcal vaccine as a control. Here the CDR3 reads CASSSSGTSGINEQFF. CDR3 bases: TGTGCCAGCAGCTCATCCGGGACTAGCGGGATCAATGAGCAGTTCTTC.